A selection of T cell receptor beta chains follows, all from one sample in a study of T cell responses to AZD1222 COVID-19 vaccine. Measured with immunoSEQ multiplex PCR; TCRdb has only the in-frame clones, and not every one. The table includes about 130,000 clones, around 84% detected once. The material was peripheral blood, obtained on day 0 of AZD1222 vaccination. Every receptor here comes from an adult in good health. Both conserved end residues are part of each CDR3. Each record gives: V gene, clone size, J gene, D gene, CDR3 DNA, CDR3 protein. A D gene is named only where the DNA matches it firmly. Clone size is shown for a subset of rows, as once, few, many or a class of expanded clone.

V: TRBV5-1; size: NA; J: TRBJ1-1; D: TRBD1; DNA: TGCGCCAGCAGCCTGACAGGGGACGATGAAGCTTTCTTT; CDR3: CASSLTGDDEAFF
V: TRBV5-1; size: NA; J: TRBJ2-7; D: NA; DNA: TGCGCCAGCAGCTTGGCCTCGGGGAGCGAGCAGTACTTC; CDR3: CASSLASGSEQYF
V: TRBV29-1; size: NA; J: TRBJ1-2; D: TRBD1; DNA: TGCAGCGTTGACAGCAGGGGACAGGGAGTATGGGCTGGCTACACCTTC; CDR3: CSVDSRGQGVWAGYTF
V: TRBV3-1/TRBV3-2; size: few; J: TRBJ2-1; D: TRBD2; DNA: TGTGCCAGCAGCCGAAAGATGCTAGCGGGGGCCGTAAATGAGCAGTTCTTC; CDR3: CASSRKMLAGAVNEQFF
V: TRBV29-1; size: NA; J: TRBJ2-1; D: TRBD1; DNA: TGCAGCGTTGAAGATACAATTTCCGGGACAGAGAATTACAATGAGCAGTTCTTC; CDR3: CSVEDTISGTENYNEQFF
V: TRBV18; size: NA; J: TRBJ2-7; D: NA; DNA: TGTGCCAGCTCACCAGAATACGAGCAGTACTTC; CDR3: CASSPEYEQYF
V: TRBV13; size: once; J: TRBJ1-1; D: NA; DNA: TGTGCCAGCAGCGTCCGCCCCCATGAAGCTTTCTTT; CDR3: CASSVRPHEAFF
V: TRBV29-1; size: NA; J: TRBJ2-3; D: NA; DNA: TGCAGCGTTGAAGGGGACACACATACGCAGTATTTT; CDR3: CSVEGDTHTQYF
V: TRBV28; size: NA; J: TRBJ1-2; D: TRBD1; DNA: TGTGCCAGCGCCGCCGGGACAGGGGGCATCTATGGCTACACCTTC; CDR3: CASAAGTGGIYGYTF
V: TRBV15; size: few; J: TRBJ2-2; D: NA; DNA: TGTGCCACCAGCGCGCAAGGGGGGGCGAAGGGCCGCGCCGGGGAGCTGTTTTTT; CDR3: CATSAQGGAKGRAGELFF
V: TRBV9; size: NA; J: TRBJ1-1; D: NA; DNA: TGTGCCAGCAGCCCTACTGTACAAATGAACACTGAAGCTTTCTTT; CDR3: CASSPTVQMNTEAFF
V: TRBV28; size: few; J: TRBJ1-4; D: NA; DNA: TGTGCCAGCAGCACCACAGGGTTGGGGGAAAAACTGTTTTTT; CDR3: CASSTTGLGEKLFF
V: TRBV6-4; size: NA; J: TRBJ2-2; D: NA; DNA: TGTGCCAGCAGTGAGAGCAGGGCAAATGCCGGGGAGCTGTTTTTT; CDR3: CASSESRANAGELFF
V: TRBV5-1; size: NA; J: TRBJ1-1; D: NA; DNA: TGCGCCAGCAGCCCCTCCCCTGGCAGGGCCGTAGTTACTGAAGCTTTCTTT; CDR3: CASSPSPGRAVVTEAFF
V: TRBV14; size: NA; J: TRBJ1-2; D: NA; DNA: TGTGCCAGCAGCCAAGCCCACAGAGACTATGGCTACACCTTC; CDR3: CASSQAHRDYGYTF
V: TRBV6-4; size: NA; J: TRBJ2-2; D: TRBD2; DNA: TGTGCCAGCAGTGAAAGCGGGGGGGCCACCGGGGAGCTGTTTTTT; CDR3: CASSESGGATGELFF
V: TRBV4-2; size: NA; J: TRBJ2-1; D: NA; DNA: TGTGCCAGCAGCCAAGATACCACAAGGGGGGACCTGTACAATGAGCAGTTCTTC; CDR3: CASSQDTTRGDLYNEQFF
V: TRBV5-1; size: NA; J: TRBJ2-7; D: NA; DNA: TGCGCCACCCAACCCGTTCCGGGATCCTACGAGCAGTACTTC; CDR3: CATQPVPGSYEQYF
V: TRBV10-1; size: NA; J: TRBJ2-2; D: NA; DNA: TGCGCCAGCAGTGCGCAGGGAAGGGACACCGGGGAGCTGTTTTTT; CDR3: CASSAQGRDTGELFF
V: TRBV7-9; size: NA; J: TRBJ2-1; D: NA; DNA: TGTGCCAGCACCGCCGCCATCACGCAGTTCTTC; CDR3: CASTAAITQFF
V: TRBV7-3; size: NA; J: TRBJ2-2; D: NA; DNA: TGTGCCAGCAGCTTATTGCCGAACACCGGGGAGCTGTTTTTT; CDR3: CASSLLPNTGELFF
V: TRBV28; size: NA; J: TRBJ2-1; D: NA; DNA: TGTGCCAGCAGTTTCATTTCGAGACACGAGTACAATGAGCAGTTCTTC; CDR3: CASSFISRHEYNEQFF
V: TRBV5-5; size: NA; J: TRBJ1-1; D: NA; DNA: TGTGCCAGCAGCCACGGGAACAGAAAGAACACTGAAGCTTTCTTT; CDR3: CASSHGNRKNTEAFF
V: TRBV7-8; size: NA; J: TRBJ2-1; D: TRBD1; DNA: TGTGCCAGCAGCTTCGACAGGGGGCCATACAATGAGCAGTTCTTC; CDR3: CASSFDRGPYNEQFF
V: TRBV5-5; size: few; J: TRBJ1-4; D: NA; DNA: TGTGCCAGCAGCTTACGGAAACAGCCTGGGGAAAAACTGTTTTTT; CDR3: CASSLRKQPGEKLFF
V: TRBV28; size: NA; J: TRBJ1-5; D: NA; DNA: TGTGCCAGCAGTACCTCGGTCAGGGCGCAGAATCAGCCCCAGCATTTT; CDR3: CASSTSVRAQNQPQHF
V: TRBV30; size: NA; J: TRBJ1-1; D: NA; DNA: TGTGCCTGGAGCCCGGGTCCGAGGACTGAAGCTTTCTTT; CDR3: CAWSPGPRTEAFF
V: TRBV12-3/TRBV12-4; size: NA; J: TRBJ1-4; D: NA; DNA: TGTGCCAGCAGTAACAAACGGGGGGAAAAACTGTTTTTT; CDR3: CASSNKRGEKLFF
V: TRBV1; size: NA; J: TRBJ2-4; D: NA; DNA: TGCACCAGCAGCCAAGTCATTTTTAGGGCCCCACTAACCAGCGGACAAGCCAAAAACATTCAGTACTTC; CDR3: CTSSQVIFRAPLTSGQAKNIQYF
V: TRBV2; size: few; J: TRBJ1-3; D: NA; DNA: TGTGCCAGCACTGCGGACAGCTCTGGAAACACCATATATTTT; CDR3: CASTADSSGNTIYF
V: TRBV28; size: NA; J: TRBJ1-1; D: NA; DNA: TGTGCCAGCACCAACGGAGAAGCTTTCTTT; CDR3: CASTNGEAFF
V: TRBV18; size: once; J: TRBJ2-1; D: TRBD1; DNA: TGTGCCAGCTCACCTCTACCGGGACAGGGAGACAATGAGCAGTTCTTC; CDR3: CASSPLPGQGDNEQFF
V: TRBV19; size: NA; J: TRBJ1-2; D: NA; DNA: TGTGCCAGTGTTCTTACTAACGGGGGGAACTATGGCTACACCTTC; CDR3: CASVLTNGGNYGYTF
V: TRBV28; size: few; J: TRBJ1-5; D: NA; DNA: TGTGCCAGCAGTCTCTCAGGGATCAATCAGCCCCAGCATTTT; CDR3: CASSLSGINQPQHF
V: TRBV6-9; size: NA; J: TRBJ1-5; D: NA; DNA: TGTGCCAGCAGTTACCCCGTCCTAACCGCCCGGCCCCAGCATTTT; CDR3: CASSYPVLTARPQHF
V: TRBV28; size: NA; J: TRBJ2-5; D: TRBD2; DNA: TGTGCCGGCTCCGCTAGCGGGCTTCCGATGGAGACCCAGTACTTC; CDR3: CAGSASGLPMETQYF
V: TRBV5-1; size: NA; J: TRBJ2-7; D: TRBD2; DNA: TGCGCCAGCAGACCTAGCGGGGGGCCCGCCAGGGACGAGCAGTACTTC; CDR3: CASRPSGGPARDEQYF
V: TRBV6-5; size: NA; J: TRBJ2-2; D: NA; DNA: TGTGCCAGCATCAACAGACAGAACACCGGGGAGCTGTTTTTT; CDR3: CASINRQNTGELFF
V: TRBV29-1; size: NA; J: TRBJ1-1; D: TRBD1; DNA: TGCAGCGTCGGGACAGGGTATCGCACTGAAGCTTTCTTT; CDR3: CSVGTGYRTEAFF
V: TRBV7-7; size: NA; J: TRBJ2-1; D: NA; DNA: TGTGCTAGCAGCTTAGCGGGGACAGGGCCAAATGAGCAGTTCTTC; CDR3: CASSLAGTGPNEQFF
V: TRBV9; size: NA; J: TRBJ1-3; D: NA; DNA: TGTGCCAGCAGCGGCGGGGGAGTCTCTGGAAACACCATATATTTT; CDR3: CASSGGGVSGNTIYF
V: TRBV5-1; size: NA; J: TRBJ2-3; D: NA; DNA: TGCGCCAGCAGCTTGGAGGGCCCCGGTGGAGATACGCAGTATTTT; CDR3: CASSLEGPGGDTQYF
V: TRBV3-1/TRBV3-2; size: NA; J: TRBJ2-1; D: TRBD1; DNA: TGTGCCAGCAGCCCATTGACAGGGTACAATGAGCAGTTCTTC; CDR3: CASSPLTGYNEQFF
V: TRBV20-1; size: once; J: TRBJ1-2; D: NA; DNA: TGCAGTGCTAATCCAGGGGTTGGCTACACCTTC; CDR3: CSANPGVGYTF
V: TRBV16; size: NA; J: TRBJ1-5; D: TRBD1; DNA: TGTGCCAGCAGCCATTCGACAGGGAATAGCAATCAGCCCCAGCATTTT; CDR3: CASSHSTGNSNQPQHF
V: TRBV3-1/TRBV3-2; size: NA; J: TRBJ2-1; D: TRBD2; DNA: TGTGCCAGCAGCCAAGAGAGGCTAGCGGGGACTTACAATGAGCAGTTCTTC; CDR3: CASSQERLAGTYNEQFF
V: TRBV24-1; size: NA; J: TRBJ1-1; D: NA; DNA: TGTGCCACCAAAGGGCCGAACACTGAAGCTTTCTTT; CDR3: CATKGPNTEAFF
V: TRBV6-5; size: NA; J: TRBJ1-4; D: TRBD1; DNA: TGTGCCAGCAGTTACGAACAGGGGACTAATGAAAAACTGTTTTTT; CDR3: CASSYEQGTNEKLFF
V: TRBV30; size: NA; J: TRBJ2-7; D: NA; DNA: TGTGCCTCAACGTCTGGGGGTTACGAGCAGTACTTC; CDR3: CASTSGGYEQYF
V: TRBV5-1; size: NA; J: TRBJ2-7; D: NA; DNA: TGCGCCAGCAGCTTGGCTGGCAGGGCCGACGAGGGGCAGTACTTC; CDR3: CASSLAGRADEGQYF